This T cell receptor beta chain was recovered during a study of control samples from healthy donors and cancer patients. This CDR3 comprises 16 residues. With V trimmed by 4 bases and J by 2 bases, 8 bases remained unmatched. From germline, CDR1 is KGHSH and CDR2 LQKENI. Clones were read by immunoSEQ multiplex PCR, and TCRdb kept only the in-frame ones, dropping some. This table holds 150,000 to 200,000 clones, 85% to 95% found once. V is TRBV18 and J is TRBJ2-3, with TRBD1 matching 8 bases. Material: blood. This clonotype originated in a man younger than 45 in good health. Here the CDR3 DNA reads TGTGCCAGCTCACGGGGAAGACAGGGGACCACAGATACGCAGTATTTT. It is translated as CASSRGRQGTTDTQYF. Combining the CDR3 with reference TRBV18 and TRBJ2-3 gives the whole variable domain NAGVMQNPRHLVRRRGQEARLRCSPMKGHSHVYWYRQLPEEGLKFMVYLQKENIIDESGMPKERFSAEFPKEGPSILRIQQVVRGDSAAYFCASSRGRQGTTDTQYFGPGTRLTVL.